What follows are 18 T cell receptor beta chains derived from one specimen sequenced in a study of CD8+CD57+ T cells in acquired aplastic anemia. Researchers used genomic DNA as the template to profile TCR beta VDJ and CDR3. TCRdb re-analysed the reads in MiXCR, keeping a single row per CDR3 protein. The repertoire consists of around 150,000 distinct CDR3 sequences, with 71% occurring once and the leading ten covering 40% to 60%. Flow cytometry had shown expanded CD8+CD57+ cells in the patients chosen for sequencing. Sequencing used sorted CD4+, CD8+, or CD8+CD57+ T cells (not recorded which) from PBMCs. Receptor source: a human donor with aplastic anemia.

V and J are TRBV5-1 and TRBJ2-1, with 14 bases identical to TRBD2. V was pared by 1 base and J by 8 bases, with 8 bases of the junction left unmatched. Per germline, CDR1 SGHRS and CDR2 YFSETQ. The CDR3 has 17 amino acids. This chain's CDR3 is CASSLSRLAGGRDEQFF. The DNA for the CDR3 is TGCGCCAGCAGCTTGTCCAGACTAGCGGGGGGGAGGGATGAGCAGTTCTTC.

The chain couples TRBV7-3 to TRBJ2-3, with D maybe TRBD2 (6 bases). Germline V gene sequence: CDR1 SGHTA, CDR2 FQGTGA. The ends were cut back, 5 bases at V and 12 bases at J, with 21 bases in the middle. CDR3 length: 14 amino acids. The CDR3 coding sequence is TGTGCCAGCAGCCAAGATCTTGCGGGACGGCCTCAGTATTTT. Translating it yields CASSQDLAGRPQYF.

Only a few counts were recorded for this clonotype. The gene calls are TRBV5-1 and TRBJ2-7, with D possibly TRBD1 on 6 matching bases. This CDR3 spans 13 amino acids. The V and J ends lost 1 base and 6 bases respectively, with 11 bases between them. Germline V lookup: CDR1 SGHRS, CDR2 YFSETQ. The CDR3 here is CASSLKGGSEQYF. The CDR3 coding sequence is TGCGCCAGCAGCTTGAAAGGGGGTTCCGAGCAGTACTTC.

The rearrangement uses TRBV19 and TRBJ1-5; D remains ambiguous. The germline CDR1 and CDR2 sequences are LNHDA and SQIVND (reference sequence). This CDR3 contains 14 residues. The V end lost 3 bases, the J end lost 6 bases, and 12 bases lay between the germline ends. The CDR3 is CASSIESGSQPQHF. The CDR3 nucleotides are TGTGCCAGTAGTATTGAGTCGGGATCTCAGCCCCAGCATTTT.

The rearrangement joins TRBV14 to TRBJ2-1, with unresolved D. Germline CDR1 SGHDN, CDR2 FVKESK. The CDR3 loop spans 15 amino acids. Trimming shortened V by 3 bases and J by 0 bases, and 9 bases separated the two germline ends. The CDR3 loop reads CASSQGQVSYNEQFF. In DNA form, the CDR3 reads TGTGCCAGCAGCCAGGGTCAAGTCTCCTACAATGAGCAGTTCTTC.

J is TRBJ1-1 and V is TRBV15; D gene uncertain. Per germline, CDR1 LNHNV and CDR2 YYDKDF (reference sequence). V dropped 0 bases and J dropped 10 bases, with 12 bases sitting between them. The CDR3 contains 13 residues. CDR3 sequence reads: CATSRDGPFPAFF. DNA of the CDR3: TGTGCCACCAGCAGAGATGGCCCCTTCCCAGCTTTCTTT.

This clonotype was picked up one time. This chain connects TRBV5-1 to TRBJ2-5; 10 positions agree with TRBD1. Germline V gene sequence: CDR1 SGHRS, CDR2 YFSETQ. The CDR3 spans 15 residues. V shed 2 bases and J 3 bases; nucleotides not matched to a gene: 4. This chain's CDR3 is CASSFGGTGEETQYF. The CDR3 nucleotides read TGCGCCAGCAGCTTTGGCGGGACAGGGGAAGAGACCCAGTACTTC.

The chain is built from TRBV9 and TRBJ2-1, with 13 bases that match TRBD2. This CDR3 comprises 18 residues. Germline V gives CDR1 SGDLS, CDR2 YYNGEE. V trimming: 3 bases; J trimming: 4 bases; junction bases outside the gene matches: 10. CDR3 residues: CASSGGPVLAGGYNEQFF. The DNA for the CDR3 is TGTGCCAGCAGCGGGGGTCCCGTACTAGCGGGAGGGTACAATGAGCAGTTCTTC.

Ten or more counts support this clonotype. This chain connects TRBV6-4 to TRBJ2-3; D may be TRBD2 (6 bases). V dropped 6 bases and J dropped 3 bases, with 13 bases sitting between them. CDR3 length: 14 amino acids. The V gene's germline CDR1 is MRHNA and CDR2 SNTAGT. The CDR3 loop is CASSARGDTDTQYF. The CDR3 DNA is TGTGCCAGCAGCGCCCGCGGGGATACAGATACGCAGTATTTT.

The chain joins TRBV7-9 to TRBJ2-7; D not resolved. Looked up from germline, CDR1 is SEHNR and CDR2 is FQNEAQ (reference sequence). Trimming removed 4 bases from V and 7 bases from J, with 14 bases in between. The CDR3 length is 13 residues. Here the CDR3 DNA reads TGTGCCAGCAGCTCGGGTGTTGGGGATGAGCAGTACTTC. Translated: CASSSGVGDEQYF.

The rearrangement uses TRBV9 and TRBJ1-1, with 11 bases lining up with TRBD1. Germline lookup yields CDR1 SGDLS and CDR2 YYNGEE. The V and J ends lost 5 bases and 10 bases, in that order; junction bases with no gene match: 16. There are 16 residues in the CDR3. CDR3 amino acids: CASSLSDRGRSGGAFF. In nucleotides, the CDR3 is TGTGCCAGCAGTCTTTCGGACAGGGGGCGCAGCGGTGGAGCTTTCTTT.

The chain carries TRBV12-3 or TRBV12-4 and TRBJ2-1, with D perhaps matching TRBD1 or TRBD2 (5 bases each). V gave up 6 bases and J gave up 7 bases, with 16 bases separating them. The CDR3 contains 14 residues. CDR3 coding DNA: TGTGCCAGCAGCTCCGGGGTCAGGGAGAATGAGCAGTTCTTC. Translating it yields CASSSGVRENEQFF.

This clonotype has a single count. This chain joins TRBV5-1 and TRBJ2-1; D possibly uses TRBD1 or TRBD2 (5 bases each). The CDR3 extends over 14 amino acids. With 6 bases removed from V and 2 bases from J, the gap between germline ends came to 12 bases. From germline, CDR1 is SGHRS and CDR2 YFSETQ. The DNA for the CDR3 is TGCGCCAGCAACCGAGGGGACCCCTACAATGAGCAGTTCTTC. This gives the protein CASNRGDPYNEQFF. Using reference TRBV5-1 and TRBJ2-1 for the parts outside the CDR3, the full variable domain is KAGVTQTPRYLIKTRGQQVTLSCSPISGHRSVSWYQQTPGQGLQFLFEYFSETQRNKGNFPGRFSGRQFSNSRSEMNVSTLELGDSALYLCASNRGDPYNEQFFGPGTRLTVL.

The gene calls are TRBV6-1 and TRBJ2-6; 11 bases align to TRBD1. This CDR3 is built from 18 residues. J lost 4 bases, V lost 5 bases, and 10 bases had no gene match. From germline, CDR1 is MNHNS and CDR2 SASEGT. The CDR3, as DNA: TGTGCCAGCAGTTACGCCGGGACAGGGGGTCCCGGGGCCAACGTCCTGACTTTC. The encoded protein is CASSYAGTGGPGANVLTF.

The gene calls are TRBV2 and TRBJ1-2; 7 bases are a match to TRBD1. Germline CDR1 and CDR2: SNHLY and FYNNEI. The CDR3 has 13 residues. V lost 6 bases to trimming and J lost 6 bases; unmatched junction nucleotides: 7. The DNA for the CDR3 is TGTGCCAGCAGAAACAGGGGAGGGGATGGCTACACCTTC. Its translation: CASRNRGGDGYTF.

This clonotype was found once. The rearrangement joins TRBV24-1 to TRBJ1-5, with D uncertain. Germline-derived CDR1 and CDR2 are KGHDR and SFDVKD. V shed 2 bases and J shed 0 bases, with 16 bases lying between them. The CDR3 is 18 residues long. The CDR3 bases are TGTGCCACCAGTGATTCAGAAACGGGGAATCTTAGCAATCAGCCCCAGCATTTT. It translates to CATSDSETGNLSNQPQHF.

The chain carries TRBV19 and TRBJ1-2; tentatively, D is TRBD1 (5 bases). The V gene's germline CDR1 is LNHDA and CDR2 SQIVND (reference sequence). V lost 2 bases, J lost 7 bases, and 8 bases lay in between. The CDR3 spans 12 residues. The CDR3, as DNA: TGTGCCAGTAGTATACAGGGAACTGGCTACACCTTC. It yields the protein CASSIQGTGYTF.

Concerning this clonotype: The junction shows a germline mismatch at one end, possibly a read error. The V call is TRBV15, the J call TRBJ2-1, with 11 bases matching TRBD2. The CDR3 is 17 residues long. Germline values: CDR1 LNHNV, CDR2 YYDKDF (reference sequence). CDR3 nucleotide sequence: TGTGCCACCTGCAGAGCCATAGCGGGGGGGTCCTACAATGAGCCGTTCTTC. The encoded protein is CATCRAIAGGSYNEPFF.